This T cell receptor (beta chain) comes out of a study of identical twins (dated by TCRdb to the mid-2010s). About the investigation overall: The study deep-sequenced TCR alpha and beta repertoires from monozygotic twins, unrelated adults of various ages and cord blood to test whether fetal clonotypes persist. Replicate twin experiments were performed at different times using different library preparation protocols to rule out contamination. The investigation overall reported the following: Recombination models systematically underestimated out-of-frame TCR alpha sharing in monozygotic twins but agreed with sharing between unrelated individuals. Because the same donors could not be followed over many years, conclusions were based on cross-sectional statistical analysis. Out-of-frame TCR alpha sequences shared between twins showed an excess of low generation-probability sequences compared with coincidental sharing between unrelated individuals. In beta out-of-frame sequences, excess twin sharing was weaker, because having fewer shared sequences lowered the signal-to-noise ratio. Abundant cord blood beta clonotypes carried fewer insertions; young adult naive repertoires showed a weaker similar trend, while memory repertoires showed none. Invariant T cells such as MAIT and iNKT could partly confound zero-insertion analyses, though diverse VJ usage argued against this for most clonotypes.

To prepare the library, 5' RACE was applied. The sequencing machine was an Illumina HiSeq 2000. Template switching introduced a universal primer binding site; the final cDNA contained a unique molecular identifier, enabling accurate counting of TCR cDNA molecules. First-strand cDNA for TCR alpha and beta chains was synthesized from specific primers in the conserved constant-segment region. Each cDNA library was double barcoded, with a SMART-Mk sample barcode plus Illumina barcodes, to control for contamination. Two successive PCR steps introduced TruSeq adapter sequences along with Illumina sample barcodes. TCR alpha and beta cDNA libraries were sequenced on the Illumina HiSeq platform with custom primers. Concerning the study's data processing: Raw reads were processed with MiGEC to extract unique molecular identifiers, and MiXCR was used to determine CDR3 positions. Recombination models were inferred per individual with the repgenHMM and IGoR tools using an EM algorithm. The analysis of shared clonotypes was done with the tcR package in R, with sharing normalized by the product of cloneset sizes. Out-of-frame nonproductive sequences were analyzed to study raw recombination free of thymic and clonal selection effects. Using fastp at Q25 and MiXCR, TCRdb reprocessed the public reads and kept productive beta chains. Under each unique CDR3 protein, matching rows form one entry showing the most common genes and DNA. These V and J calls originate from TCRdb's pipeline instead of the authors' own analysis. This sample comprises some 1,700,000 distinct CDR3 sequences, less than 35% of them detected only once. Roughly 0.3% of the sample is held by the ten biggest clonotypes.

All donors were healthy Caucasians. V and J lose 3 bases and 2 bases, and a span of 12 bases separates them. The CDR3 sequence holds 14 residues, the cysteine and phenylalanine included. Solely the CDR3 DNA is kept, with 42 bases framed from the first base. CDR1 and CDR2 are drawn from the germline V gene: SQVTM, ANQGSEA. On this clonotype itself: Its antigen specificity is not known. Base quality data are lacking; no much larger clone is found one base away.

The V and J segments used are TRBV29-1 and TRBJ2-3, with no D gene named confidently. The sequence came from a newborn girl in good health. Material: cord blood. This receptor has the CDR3 CSVEGRMSTDTQYF. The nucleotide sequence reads TGCAGCGTTGAGGGTCGGATGTCCACAGATACGCAGTATTTT.